The 9 T cell receptor beta chains listed next were all sequenced from one sample in a study of T cell responses to AZD1222 COVID-19 vaccine. Sequencing used immunoSEQ multiplex PCR; TCRdb keeps in-frame clones, though not all of them. The sample includes about 110,000 clones, less than 95% of them seen just once. Source: peripheral blood, taken 28 days after the second AZD1222 dose. The receptors come from an adult who received the AZD1222 COVID-19 vaccine.

This clone was seen just once. The chain recombines TRBV12-2 with TRBJ2-7; the D call TRBD2 from the table was never checked on the DNA. TRBV12-2 corresponds to a pseudogene. The CDR3 sequence is 16 residues long. The DNA of the CDR3 is TGTGCAAGTCGCTCGCGACTAGCGGGGGGGCCGCACGAGCAGTACTTC. Translating gives CASRSRLAGGPHEQYF.

The chain combines TRBV7-2 with TRBJ1-5; D is ambiguous. Per germline, CDR1 SGHTA and CDR2 FQGNSA. The CDR3 totals 15 residues. Deletions cut 3 bases from V and 7 bases from J, with 16 bases between. The CDR3 bases are TGTGCCAGCAGCTTGTTTGACGGGGAGGAACAGCCCCAGCATTTT. This sequence encodes CASSLFDGEEQPQHF. The full variable domain, with the rest looked up from reference TRBV7-2 and TRBJ1-5, is GAGVSQSPSNKVTEKGKDVELRCDPISGHTALYWYRQSLGQGLEFLIYFQGNSAPDKSGLPSDRFSAERTGGSVSTLTIQRTQQEDSAVYLCASSLFDGEEQPQHFGDGTRLSIL.

The chain joins TRBV7-8 to TRBJ2-6, with D perhaps TRBD1 (5 bases). CDR1 SGHVS and CDR2 FQNEAQ come from the germline V gene. Trimming took off 2 bases at V and 0 bases at J, with 17 bases between the two ends. CDR3 length equals 19 residues. This CDR3 reads CASSLRLGRQSSGANVLTF. In DNA, the CDR3 is TGTGCCAGCAGCTTAAGGTTAGGCAGACAGAGCTCTGGGGCCAACGTCCTGACTTTC.

The V and J genes are TRBV6-5 and TRBJ2-5; 12 bases are a match to TRBD2. CDR1 and CDR2 (germline): MNHEY, SVGAGI. With V trimmed by 4 bases and J by 5 bases, 2 bases remained unmatched. The CDR3 is 14 residues long. CDR3 residues: CASSSSGRGETQYF. CDR3 nucleotide sequence: TGTGCCAGCAGTTCTAGCGGGAGGGGTGAGACCCAGTACTTC.

The chain couples TRBV20-1 to TRBJ2-2; D gene uncertain. Germline lookup yields CDR1 DFQATT and CDR2 SNEGSKA (reference sequence). Between the trimmed V and J ends, which lost 3 bases and 3 bases, there was a span of 8 bases. The CDR3 totals 13 residues. The CDR3 reads CSASSQHTGELFF. CDR3 in DNA: TGCAGTGCTAGTAGTCAGCACACCGGGGAGCTGTTTTTT.

The chain uses TRBV15 and TRBJ2-1; 15 nucleotides agree with TRBD2. Germline CDR1 and CDR2: LNHNV and YYDKDF (reference sequence). After removal of 6 bases from V and 3 bases from J, the junction contained 0 bases not matched to a gene. The CDR3 loop spans 15 amino acids. CDR3 residues: CATRGLAGGYNEQFF. DNA for the CDR3: TGTGCCACCAGGGGACTAGCGGGGGGCTACAATGAGCAGTTCTTC.

The chain is built from TRBV27 and TRBJ1-5; D gene ambiguous. The CDR3 is 14 amino acids. Trimming shortened V by 5 bases and J by 7 bases, and 15 bases separated the two germline ends. Germline V gene lookup returns CDR1 MNHEY and CDR2 SMNVEV (reference sequence). DNA of the CDR3: TGTGCCAGCAGTAGCGGGAATCCGATGCAGCCCCAGCATTTT. Protein sequence: CASSSGNPMQPQHF.

The rearrangement uses TRBV28 and TRBJ2-3, with TRBD2 identical over 7 bases. Looked up from germline, CDR1 is MDHEN and CDR2 is SYDVKM. The CDR3 extends over 13 amino acids. Germline trimming cut 6 bases from V and 0 bases from J; bases unmatched to any gene: 0. The CDR3 DNA reads TGTGCCAGCAGGGGGGGGAGCACAGATACGCAGTATTTT. Protein sequence: CASRGGSTDTQYF.

This clone was found once. The gene calls are TRBV6-2 or TRBV6-3 and TRBJ2-2, with TRBD1 matching over 8 bases. CDR1 is MNHEY, CDR2 SVGEGT, per germline. The V and J ends lost 6 bases and 7 bases, in that order; junction bases with no gene match: 13. The CDR3 spans 16 residues. The CDR3 nucleotides are TGTGCCAGCAGCCCTGACAGACAGGGGTTATTCGGGGAGCTGTTTTTT. This encodes CASSPDRQGLFGELFF.